One and the same sample provided the 8 T cell receptor beta chains below, sequenced in a study of blood T cells in healthy people across ages. With a J-beta primer mix and a sample-barcoded 5' primer, a second PCR ran roughly 6 to 12 cycles. TCRdb ran MiXCR on the 5' RACE reads and lists one entry per CDR3 protein. The repertoire holds hundreds of thousands of distinct CDR3 sequences, with 56% as singletons. What was sequenced was blood. The source of these receptors is a man aged 40-55 years in good health.

This clonotype has only a few counts. V and J are TRBV7-7 and TRBJ2-1; 11 positions match TRBD1. V gave up 1 base and J gave up 6 bases; unmatched junction bases: 2. This CDR3 comprises 15 residues. Per germline, CDR1 SSHAT and CDR2 FNYEAQ (reference sequence). In DNA, the CDR3 is TGTGCCAGCAGCTTAGAAGGGACAGGGGGCAATGAGCAGTTCTTC. Its translation is CASSLEGTGGNEQFF. The full variable domain, its missing parts supplied by reference TRBV7-7 and TRBJ2-1, is GAGVSQSPRYKVTKRGQDVTLRCDPISSHATLYWYQQALGQGPEFLTYFNYEAQPDKSGLPSDRFSAERPEGSISTLTIQRTEQRDSAMYRCASSLEGTGGNEQFFGPGTRLTVL.

The V and J genes are TRBV28 and TRBJ2-7, with D possibly matching TRBD2 (6 bases). This CDR3 region has 14 residues. Germline values: CDR1 MDHEN, CDR2 SYDVKM. Trimming cost V 6 bases and J 3 bases, with 15 bases left between them. The CDR3 region is CASRLEGLGYEQYF. The CDR3 nucleotides are TGTGCCAGCAGACTGGAGGGGCTCGGCTACGAGCAGTACTTC.

V gene TRBV6-2 or TRBV6-3 combines with J gene TRBJ1-6; 8 nucleotides agree with TRBD1. Germline lookup yields CDR1 MNHEY and CDR2 SVGEGT. This CDR3 contains 16 residues. The trim removed 4 bases at V and 10 bases at J, leaving 12 bases unmatched. CDR3 sequence: CASSSGAGTGDSPLHF. The CDR3 nucleotides read TGTGCCAGCAGTTCAGGCGCCGGGACAGGCGACTCACCCCTCCACTTT.

This clonotype has just a few counts. The chain carries TRBV20-1 and TRBJ2-1; 7 bases are shared with TRBD2. Losses at the gene ends were 3 bases for V and 9 bases for J; bases not matched to a gene: 8. Germline V lookup: CDR1 DFQATT, CDR2 SNEGSKA (reference sequence). The length of the CDR3 is 13 residues. In DNA, the CDR3 is TGCAGTGCTAGGATGCTAGCGGAGGGTGAGCAGTTCTTC. Amino acid sequence: CSARMLAEGEQFF.

The chain uses TRBV2 and TRBJ2-5; TRBD1 agrees at 9 bases. The CDR3 contains 14 residues. The germline gives CDR1 SNHLY, CDR2 FYNNEI. With 6 bases clipped from V and 3 bases from J, the junction kept 5 bases outside the gene matches. Here the CDR3 reads CASRARTGEETQYF. In DNA, the CDR3 is TGTGCCAGCAGGGCAAGGACAGGGGAAGAGACCCAGTACTTC.

The V and J genes are TRBV7-9 and TRBJ1-4, with D perhaps matching TRBD1 (5 bases). Germline-derived CDR1 and CDR2 are SEHNR and FQNEAQ (reference sequence). The CDR3 runs to 15 residues. Trimming took 6 bases from V and 3 from J, leaving 14 bases between them. The DNA for the CDR3 is TGTGCCAGCAGAGATCCAGGGAGCCCTAATGAAAAACTGTTTTTT. Translation gives CASRDPGSPNEKLFF.

J is TRBJ2-1 and V is TRBV4-3; 8 bases line up with TRBD1. Germline loops: CDR1 LGHNA, CDR2 YSLEER. The CDR3 is made up of 16 amino acids. Unmatched junction bases numbered 5, after V lost 0 bases and J lost 4 bases. This chain's CDR3 is CASSQDVGQAYNEQFF. CDR3 DNA sequence: TGCGCCAGCAGCCAAGATGTGGGACAGGCGTACAATGAGCAGTTCTTC.

The CDR3 DNA reads TGTGCCAGCAGTTACGCGACAGGGCCGATCCAAGAGACCCAGTACTTC. Translated: CASSYATGPIQETQYF. The chain joins TRBV6-2 or TRBV6-3 to TRBJ2-5, with 7 bases aligning to TRBD1. The CDR3 length is 16 residues. V dropped 2 bases and J dropped 1; count of bases not matched to a gene: 7. Germline lookup yields CDR1 MNHEY and CDR2 SVGEGT.